This TCR beta chain comes out of a study of blood T cell repertoires in COVID-19. Study in general: The United States, Italy and Spain supplied acute and convalescent COVID-19 samples. The analysed material was cDNA or gDNA that came from T cells, B-cell-depleted T cells, or PBMCs.

This clone was counted a single time. Source study methods: Estimates of nucleated cell counts were drawn from the amplification of reference gene primers. The table came from immunoSEQ multiplex PCR; TCRdb's copy has only in-frame clones and leaves some out. V and J calls and clone size follow that table, whereas D and trimming were derived from the DNA. Of 93,000 or so clones listed, roughly nine tenths were seen once; the top ten hold approximately 3.6%. Germline V gene lookup returns CDR1 KGHDR and CDR2 SFDVKD. The CDR3 is 14 amino acids. The J segment lost 4 bases and the V segment lost 7 bases, leaving 4 bases of the junction unmatched.

This sequence originates from a woman aged 55-70 years with acute or convalescent COVID-19. This rearrangement joins TRBV24-1 to TRBJ1-1, with 11 bases aligning to TRBD1. The sequenced sample consisted of peripheral blood. CDR3 in DNA: TGTGCCACCAGACAGGGGACAGGGGGCACTGAAGCTTTCTTT. Protein sequence: CATRQGTGGTEAFF.